This is a list of T cell receptor beta chains from one sample in a study of T cell changes during pregnancy in multiple sclerosis. This table comes from immunoSEQ multiplex PCR, and its TCRdb copy is limited to in-frame clones, with some not included. Here the sample spans over 45,000 clones, over 80% being singletons. The sample consisted of CD4+ T cells from peripheral blood mononuclear cells, taken in the second trimester of pregnancy. These TCRs come from a female donor in good health, enrolled as a control in a pregnancy study. The CDR3 runs from the conserved cysteine through the conserved F or W. D genes are given only for firm matches. Clone size is shown for a subset of rows, as once, few, many or a class of expanded clone.

TRBV28	TRBD2	TRBJ2-1	NA	CASSLGLDGNEQFF	TGTGCCAGCAGTTTAGGACTAGATGGGAATGAGCAGTTCTTC
TRBV5-6	NA	TRBJ1-1	NA	CASSLDPRGPTEAFF	TGTGCCAGCAGCTTGGATCCGCGGGGGCCCACTGAAGCTTTCTTT
TRBV4-2	NA	TRBJ1-1	NA	CASSQEFRTEAFF	TGTGCCAGCAGCCAAGAATTCCGTACTGAAGCTTTCTTT
TRBV11-1	NA	TRBJ2-7	NA	CASSPGTQYEQYF	TGTGCCAGCAGCCCCGGGACACAGTACGAGCAGTACTTC
TRBV5-1	TRBD2	TRBJ2-3	NA	CASSLAGGPVDTQYF	TGCGCCAGCAGCTTAGCGGGAGGGCCAGTAGATACGCAGTATTTT
TRBV7-3	TRBD2	TRBJ2-1	NA	CASSLIAGKGYNEQFF	TGTGCCAGCAGCTTAATAGCGGGAAAAGGGTACAATGAGCAGTTCTTC
TRBV10-3	TRBD2	TRBJ2-3	NA	CAISEGTSGSSTDTQYF	TGTGCCATCAGTGAAGGGACTAGCGGGAGTAGCACAGATACGCAGTATTTT
TRBV5-6	TRBD1	TRBJ2-3	NA	CASSLGQGVQDTQYF	TGTGCCAGCAGCTTGGGACAGGGGGTCCAAGATACGCAGTATTTT
TRBV2	NA	TRBJ1-4	NA	CASSEAAGSSEKLFF	TGTGCCAGCAGTGAAGCAGCGGGGTCTAGTGAAAAACTGTTTTTT
TRBV21-1	NA	TRBJ2-1	NA	CASSKDYDNEQFF	TGTGCCAGCAGCAAAGACTACGACAATGAGCAGTTCTTC
TRBV2	TRBD2	TRBJ2-1	once	CASSVFAGVGNEQFF	TGTGCCAGCAGTGTCTTCGCGGGAGTAGGGAATGAGCAGTTCTTC
TRBV19	NA	TRBJ1-1	NA	CASSIDGQGRGTEAFF	TGTGCCAGTAGTATAGATGGGCAGGGGAGAGGCACTGAAGCTTTCTTT
TRBV5-4	TRBD2	TRBJ2-1	NA	CASSPPSGSRSEQFF	TGTGCCAGCAGCCCACCGAGCGGGAGTAGGAGTGAGCAGTTCTTC
TRBV27	NA	TRBJ2-5	NA	CASSFSPGRGETQYF	TGTGCCAGCAGTTTCTCCCCGGGGAGAGGAGAGACCCAGTACTTC
TRBV6-1	NA	TRBJ1-2	NA	CASSEYEGYRGYTF	TGTGCCAGCAGTGAATATGAAGGGTACAGGGGCTACACCTTC
TRBV27	NA	TRBJ2-1	NA	CASSLGSTPNEQFF	TGTGCCAGCAGCCTCGGGAGTACGCCGAATGAGCAGTTCTTC
TRBV5-1	TRBD1	TRBJ1-5	once	CASSRTGGQPQHF	TGCGCCAGCAGTCGGACAGGGGGGCAGCCCCAGCATTTT